This T cell receptor (beta chain) was captured by sequencing in a study of T cell responses to AZD1222 COVID-19 vaccine. The method was immunoSEQ multiplex PCR; TCRdb's version includes in-frame clones alone and lacks a portion of them. The sample holds 130,000 or so clones, more than 90% seen once. This clone came up a few times. The antigen remains undetermined. Trimming stripped 2 bases from V and 0 bases from J, with 13 bases between. The CDR3 extends over 16 amino acids. Germline CDR1 reads SGHAT; CDR2 reads FQNNGV. Study conclusions and caveats: Across the whole spike, CD4 TCRs peaked at regions 160-218 and 743-854. Two AZD1222 doses significantly raised spike-specific TCR breadth and depth over controls.

The source was peripheral blood, collected on day 0 of AZD1222 vaccination. The TCR originated in an adult in good health. The chain combines TRBV11-2 with TRBJ1-2; D perhaps matches TRBD1 (5 bases). The CDR3 sequence: CASSLWRDSANYGYTF. The CDR3 DNA reads TGTGCCAGCAGCTTATGGAGGGACTCCGCTAACTATGGCTACACCTTC.